This T cell receptor (beta chain) was identified during a study of blood T cell repertoires in COVID-19. Overall study context: Sites across the United States, Italy and Spain contributed samples from acute and convalescent COVID-19. Sources were T cells, B-cell-depleted T cells, or PBMCs; the material itself was cDNA or gDNA.

Measured with immunoSEQ multiplex PCR; TCRdb has only the in-frame clones, and not every one. This sample yields under 350,000 clones, of which about 86% are seen a single time; around 4.2% belongs to the top ten. This CDR3 has 14 residues. V gave up 4 bases and J gave up 7 bases; unmatched junction bases: 3. Germline lookup yields CDR1 SGDLS and CDR2 YYNGEE. Adults between roughly 18 and 90 years of age took part from fewer than 30 US areas. Participants reported their clinical history, and cohort assignment relied on those reports. The rearrangement joins TRBV9 to TRBJ1-6; TRBD1 aligns across 9 bases. The sequence was obtained from a woman between 40 and 55 years old with acute COVID-19. Sequencing was carried out using PBMCs or T cells enriched from blood (not recorded which). DNA for the CDR3: TGTGCCAGCAGCATAGGGACAGGGAATTCACCCCTCCACTTT. Its translation: CASSIGTGNSPLHF.